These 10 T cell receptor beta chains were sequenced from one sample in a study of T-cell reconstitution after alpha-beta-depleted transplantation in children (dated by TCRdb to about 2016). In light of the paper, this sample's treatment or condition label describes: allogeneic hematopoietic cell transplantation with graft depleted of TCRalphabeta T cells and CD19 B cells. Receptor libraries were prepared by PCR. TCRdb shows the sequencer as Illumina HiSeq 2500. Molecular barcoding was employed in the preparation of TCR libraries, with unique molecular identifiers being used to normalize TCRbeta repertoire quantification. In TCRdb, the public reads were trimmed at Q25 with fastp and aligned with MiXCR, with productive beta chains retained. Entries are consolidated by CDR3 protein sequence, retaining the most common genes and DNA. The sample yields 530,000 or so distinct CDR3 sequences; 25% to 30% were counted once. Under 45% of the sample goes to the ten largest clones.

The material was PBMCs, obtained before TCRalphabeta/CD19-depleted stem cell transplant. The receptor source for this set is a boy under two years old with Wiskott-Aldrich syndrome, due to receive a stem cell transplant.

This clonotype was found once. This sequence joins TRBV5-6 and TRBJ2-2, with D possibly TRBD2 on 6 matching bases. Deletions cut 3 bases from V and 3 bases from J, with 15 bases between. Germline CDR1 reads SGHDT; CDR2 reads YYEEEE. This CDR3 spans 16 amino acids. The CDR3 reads CASSSIRRADTGELFF. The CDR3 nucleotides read TGTGCCAGCAGCTCCATCCGGAGGGCCGACACCGGGGAGCTGTTTTTT.

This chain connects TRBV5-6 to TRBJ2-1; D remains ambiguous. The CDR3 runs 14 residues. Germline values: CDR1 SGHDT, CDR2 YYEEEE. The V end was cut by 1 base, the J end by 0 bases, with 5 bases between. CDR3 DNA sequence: TGTGCCAGCAGCTTGCTTCGCTCCTACAATGAGCAGTTCTTC. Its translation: CASSLLRSYNEQFF.

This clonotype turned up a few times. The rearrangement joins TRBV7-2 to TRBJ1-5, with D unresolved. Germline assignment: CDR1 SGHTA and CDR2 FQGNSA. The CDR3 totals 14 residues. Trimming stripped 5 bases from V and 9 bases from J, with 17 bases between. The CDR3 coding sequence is TGTGCCAGCAGCGCGGCACGGGAGCAATCGCCCCAGCATTTT. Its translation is CASSAAREQSPQHF.

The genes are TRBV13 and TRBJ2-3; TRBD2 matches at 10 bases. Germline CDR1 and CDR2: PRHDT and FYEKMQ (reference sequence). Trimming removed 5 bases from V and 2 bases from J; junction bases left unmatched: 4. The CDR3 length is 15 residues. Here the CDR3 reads CASSETSGLTDTQYF. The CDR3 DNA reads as TGTGCCAGCAGCGAGACTAGCGGGCTCACAGATACGCAGTATTTT.

CDR3 amino acids: CASSLSPNQPQHF. In nucleotides, the CDR3 is TGTGCCAGCAGTTTAAGCCCCAATCAGCCCCAGCATTTT. The chain employs TRBV12-3 or TRBV12-4 and TRBJ1-5, with unresolved D. CDR3 length: 13 amino acids. V shed 2 bases and J shed 3 bases, with 5 bases lying between them.

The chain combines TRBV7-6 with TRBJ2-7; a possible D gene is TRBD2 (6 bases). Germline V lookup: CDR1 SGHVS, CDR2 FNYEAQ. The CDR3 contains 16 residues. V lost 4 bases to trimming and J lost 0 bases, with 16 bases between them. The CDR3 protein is CASSSPGDGVSYEQYF. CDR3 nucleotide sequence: TGTGCCAGCAGCTCCCCGGGGGACGGCGTCTCCTACGAGCAGTACTTC.

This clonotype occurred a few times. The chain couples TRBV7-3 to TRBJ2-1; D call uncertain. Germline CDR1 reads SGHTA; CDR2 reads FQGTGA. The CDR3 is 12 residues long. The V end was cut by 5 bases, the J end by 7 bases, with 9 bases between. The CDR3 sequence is CASSNLGNEQFF. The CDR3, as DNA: TGTGCCAGCAGCAACCTTGGGAATGAGCAGTTCTTC.

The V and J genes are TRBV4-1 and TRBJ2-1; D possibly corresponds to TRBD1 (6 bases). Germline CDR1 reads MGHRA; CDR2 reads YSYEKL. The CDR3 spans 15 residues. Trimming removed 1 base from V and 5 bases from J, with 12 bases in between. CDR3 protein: CASSQVGAGDNEQFF. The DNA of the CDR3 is TGCGCCAGCAGCCAAGTGGGAGCAGGGGACAATGAGCAGTTCTTC.

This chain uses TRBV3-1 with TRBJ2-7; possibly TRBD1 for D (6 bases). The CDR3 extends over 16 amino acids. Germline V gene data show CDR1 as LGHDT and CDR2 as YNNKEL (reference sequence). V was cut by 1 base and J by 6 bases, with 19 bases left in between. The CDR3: CASSQAEAQGPIEQYF. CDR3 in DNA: TGTGCCAGCAGCCAAGCTGAGGCCCAGGGGCCAATCGAGCAGTACTTC.

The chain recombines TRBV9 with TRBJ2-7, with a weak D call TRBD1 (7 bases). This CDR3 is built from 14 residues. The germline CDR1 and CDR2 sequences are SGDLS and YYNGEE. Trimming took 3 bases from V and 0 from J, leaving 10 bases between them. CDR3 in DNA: TGTGCCAGCAGCGGCGGGACAGCCTCCTACGAGCAGTACTTC. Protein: CASSGGTASYEQYF.